This TCR beta chain came from a study of T cell responses to AZD1222 COVID-19 vaccine. Study observations and caveats: Spike-specific TCR depth and breadth grew after two AZD1222 doses. Donors were largely white British and mainly female; clonal diversity was possibly underestimated. Nearly half of spike-specific TCRs reportedly target unmutated variant regions.

To note about this clone: Its antigen remains unidentified.

Generated by immunoSEQ multiplex PCR, the TCRdb table keeps only in-frame clones and is missing some. The sample records approximately 130,000 clones, 70% to 90% being singletons. This receptor was obtained from an adult in good health. The sample was peripheral blood, taken on day 0 of AZD1222 vaccination.

CDR3 amino acids: CASSKEKPSGRQRRTDTQYF. The CDR3 DNA reads TGTGCCAGCAGCAAAGAGAAACCTAGCGGGAGGCAGAGACGCACAGATACGCAGTATTTT. The rearrangement links TRBV21-1 to TRBJ2-3; TRBD2 is taken as the D call from the table, unchecked against the DNA. TRBV21-1 is marked as a pseudogene. This CDR3 contains 20 residues.